The subject of this entry is one T cell receptor beta chain. Antigen unknown. Sequencing used immunoSEQ multiplex PCR; TCRdb keeps in-frame clones, though not all of them. This sample has around 110,000 clones, with 75% to 95% found just once. Germline V CDR1 and CDR2: SEHNR, FQNEAQ (reference sequence). CDR3 size: 12 residues. The V and J ends lost 3 bases and 3 bases respectively, with 6 bases between them. The source of the sample is a study of graft-versus-host responses after intestinal transplantation. Overall study: For two to three years after anti-thymocyte globulin induction, all recipients took tacrolimus and steroids. Whole-study findings and limits: Allograft graft-versus-host to host-versus-graft clonal ratios ran high in patients with graft-donor T cell macrochimerism. With peak circulating GvH clone levels came an association with early post-transplant HvG declines. GvH clones occurred in recipient marrow; some first appeared in ileum or blood.

The chain links TRBV7-9 to TRBJ2-7, with no clear D. The TCR originated in a human donor who received an intestinal transplant. This material consisted of unstimulated CD4+ T cells sorted from spleen or lymph node cells, taken before intestinal transplant. As DNA, the CDR3 is TGTGCCAGCAGCTTCGGTAGCTACGAGCAGTACTTC. It translates to CASSFGSYEQYF.